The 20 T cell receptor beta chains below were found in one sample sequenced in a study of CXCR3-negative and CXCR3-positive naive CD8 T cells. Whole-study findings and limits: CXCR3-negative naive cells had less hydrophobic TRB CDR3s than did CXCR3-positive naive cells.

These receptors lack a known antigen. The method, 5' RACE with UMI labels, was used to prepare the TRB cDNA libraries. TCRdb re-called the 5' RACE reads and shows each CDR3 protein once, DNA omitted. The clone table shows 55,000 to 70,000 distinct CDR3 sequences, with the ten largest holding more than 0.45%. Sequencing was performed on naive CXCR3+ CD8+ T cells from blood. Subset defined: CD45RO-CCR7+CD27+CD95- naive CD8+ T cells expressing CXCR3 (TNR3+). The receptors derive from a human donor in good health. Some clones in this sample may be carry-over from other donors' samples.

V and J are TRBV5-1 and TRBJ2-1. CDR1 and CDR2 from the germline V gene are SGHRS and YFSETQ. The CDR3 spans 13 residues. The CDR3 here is CASFVEEYNEQFF. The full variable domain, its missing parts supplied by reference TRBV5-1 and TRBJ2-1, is KAGVTQTPRYLIKTRGQQVTLSCSPISGHRSVSWYQQTPGQGLQFLFEYFSETQRNKGNFPGRFSGRQFSNSRSEMNVSTLELGDSALYLCASFVEEYNEQFFGPGTRLTVL.

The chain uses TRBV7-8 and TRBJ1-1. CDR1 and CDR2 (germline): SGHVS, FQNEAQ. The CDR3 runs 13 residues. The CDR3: CASSEGYLTEAFF.

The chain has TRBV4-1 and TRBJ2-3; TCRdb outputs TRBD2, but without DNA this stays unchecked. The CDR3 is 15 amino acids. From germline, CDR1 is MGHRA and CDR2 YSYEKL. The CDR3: CASSPPSGPTDTQYF.

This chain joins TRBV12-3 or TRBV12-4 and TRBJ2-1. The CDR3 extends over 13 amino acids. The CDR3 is CASSSSSYNEQFF.

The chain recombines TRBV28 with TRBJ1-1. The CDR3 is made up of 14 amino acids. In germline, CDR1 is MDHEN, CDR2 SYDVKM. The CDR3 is CASSLSPENTEAFF.

This chain's CDR3 is CASSWETGIETEAFF. V gene TRBV5-1 combines with J gene TRBJ1-1; TCRdb picks TRBD1, but there is no DNA to check that call. The CDR3 length is 15 residues. CDR1 SGHRS and CDR2 YFSETQ come from the germline V gene.

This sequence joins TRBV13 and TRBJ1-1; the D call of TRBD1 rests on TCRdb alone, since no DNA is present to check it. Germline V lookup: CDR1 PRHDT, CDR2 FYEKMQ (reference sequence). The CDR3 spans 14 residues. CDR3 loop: CASSRGQMNTEAFF.

The CDR3 reads CASSNTGELFF. This rearrangement joins TRBV7-6 to TRBJ2-2. Germline CDR1 is SGHVS and CDR2 is FNYEAQ. The CDR3 covers 11 residues.

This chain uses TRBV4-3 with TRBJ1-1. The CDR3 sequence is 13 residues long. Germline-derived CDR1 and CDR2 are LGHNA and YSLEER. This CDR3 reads CASSQDYRTEAFF.

CDR3 amino acids: CASSEGQGFDYGYTF. The chain recombines TRBV4-2 with TRBJ1-2; no DNA is available, so the TRBD1 call from TCRdb remains unchecked. Germline assignment: CDR1 LGHNA and CDR2 YNFKEQ. CDR3 length: 15 residues.

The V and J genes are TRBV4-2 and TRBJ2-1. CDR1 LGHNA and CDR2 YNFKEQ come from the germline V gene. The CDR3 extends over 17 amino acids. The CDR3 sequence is CASSSIRVWENYNEQFF.

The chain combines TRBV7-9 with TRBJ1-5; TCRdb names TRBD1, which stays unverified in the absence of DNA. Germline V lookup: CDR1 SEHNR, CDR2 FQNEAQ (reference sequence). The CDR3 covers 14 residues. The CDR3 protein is CASSLPQGDQPQHF.

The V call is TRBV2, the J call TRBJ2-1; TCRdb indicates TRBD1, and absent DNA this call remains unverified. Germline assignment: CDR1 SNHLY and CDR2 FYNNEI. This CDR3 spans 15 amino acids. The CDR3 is CASSEGLGPSNEQFF.

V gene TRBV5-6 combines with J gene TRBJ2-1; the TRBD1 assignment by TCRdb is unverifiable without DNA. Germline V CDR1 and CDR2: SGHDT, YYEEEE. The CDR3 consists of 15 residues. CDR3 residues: CASSPGGSSYNEQFF.

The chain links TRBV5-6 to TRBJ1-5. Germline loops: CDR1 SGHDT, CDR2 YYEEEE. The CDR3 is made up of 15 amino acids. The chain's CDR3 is CASSSFETSYQPQHF.

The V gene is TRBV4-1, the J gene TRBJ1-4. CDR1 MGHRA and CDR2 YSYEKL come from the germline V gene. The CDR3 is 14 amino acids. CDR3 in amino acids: CASSQESGYEKLFF.

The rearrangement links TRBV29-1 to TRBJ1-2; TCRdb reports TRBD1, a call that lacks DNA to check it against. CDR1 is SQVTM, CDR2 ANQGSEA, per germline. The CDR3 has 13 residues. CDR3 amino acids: CSVPGPIAHGYTF.

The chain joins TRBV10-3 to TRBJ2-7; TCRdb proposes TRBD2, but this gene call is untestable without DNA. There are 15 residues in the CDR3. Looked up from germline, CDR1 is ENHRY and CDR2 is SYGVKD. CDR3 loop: CAISDEERTYYEQYF.

The CDR3 sequence: CSAQDREEGNTIYF. The chain has TRBV20-1 and TRBJ1-3; the D call of TRBD1 rests on TCRdb alone, since no DNA is present to check it. There are 14 residues in the CDR3. CDR1 is DFQATT and CDR2 is SNEGSKA in the germline V gene (reference sequence).

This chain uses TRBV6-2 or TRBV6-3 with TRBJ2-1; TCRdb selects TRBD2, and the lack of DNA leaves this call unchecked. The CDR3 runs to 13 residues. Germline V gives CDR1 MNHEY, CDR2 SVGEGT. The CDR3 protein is CATSRSGYNEQFF.